This entry lists 23 T cell receptor beta chains sequenced from one sample in a study of beta chain features in type 1 diabetes. The study's findings and limits: In every one of the four CD4+ subsets, TCRB CDR3s were moderately but significantly shorter in Type 1 diabetes patients.

As every portion of the isolated RNA was reverse transcribed, the sequencing read expressed TCRB transcripts. Libraries were prepared by immunoSEQ multiplex PCR; TCRdb keeps only in-frame clonotypes and omits some of them. The sample consists of a few hundred thousand clones, roughly 13% of them appearing once. Which antigens these TCRs recognize remains unknown. The source material was naive CD4+ T cells from blood. All receptors come from a woman aged 18-29 years with type 1 diabetes.

This clone has more than one count but fewer than ten. Other DNA sequences in the sample encode the same CDR3. The V call is TRBV28, the J call TRBJ1-5, with 11 bases that match TRBD1. This CDR3 is built from 14 residues. J lost 5 bases, V lost 6 bases, and 3 bases had no gene match. Germline CDR1 is MDHEN and CDR2 is SYDVKM. The CDR3: CASRSGQGDQPQHF. Here the CDR3 DNA reads TGTGCCAGCAGATCGGGACAGGGGGATCAGCCCCAGCATTTT.

The gene calls are TRBV2 and TRBJ2-3, with 8 bases lining up with TRBD2. In germline, CDR1 is SNHLY, CDR2 FYNNEI. V lost 5 bases, J lost 3 bases, and 7 bases stayed unmatched. The CDR3 runs to 15 residues. The CDR3 region has the DNA TGTGCCAGCAGTCCTCCGGCGGGGGGAACAGATACGCAGTATTTT. It codes for CASSPPAGGTDTQYF.

The chain couples TRBV15 to TRBJ1-4; tentatively, D is TRBD1 (5 bases). Trimming removed 5 bases from V and 3 bases from J, with 7 bases in between. Germline V gene sequence: CDR1 LNHNV, CDR2 YYDKDF (reference sequence). This CDR3 is built from 13 residues. CDR3 residues: CATSRQSNEKLFF. CDR3 DNA: TGTGCCACCAGCCGACAGTCTAATGAAAAACTGTTTTTT.

There are a few counts of this clone. J is TRBJ2-2 and V is TRBV2, with a tentative D call TRBD2 (7 bases). The V gene lost 4 bases and the J gene lost 5 bases, with 20 bases spanning the gap. Germline CDR1 SNHLY, CDR2 FYNNEI. This CDR3 region has 17 residues. CDR3 region: CASSVIPQGGKTGELFF. For the CDR3, the DNA is TGTGCCAGCAGTGTAATCCCACAGGGAGGGAAGACCGGGGAGCTGTTTTTT. Supplemented by reference TRBV2 and TRBJ2-2, the full variable domain reads EPEVTQTPSHQVTQMGQEVILRCVPISNHLYFYWYRQILGQKVEFLVSFYNNEISEKSEIFDDQFSVERPDGSNFTLKIRSTKLEDSAMYFCASSVIPQGGKTGELFFGEGSRLTVL.

This clone was counted a few times. The chain couples TRBV7-6 to TRBJ2-6; D possibly corresponds to TRBD2 (6 bases). The CDR3 is made up of 17 amino acids. Trimming took off 5 bases at V and 2 bases at J, with 16 bases between the two ends. Germline V gene data show CDR1 as SGHVS and CDR2 as FNYEAQ. CDR3 in amino acids: CASSPGTAPAGANVLTF. The CDR3 coding sequence is TGTGCCAGCAGCCCCGGGACTGCCCCTGCTGGGGCCAACGTCCTGACTTTC. Full variable domain (missing parts from reference TRBV7-6 and TRBJ2-6): GAGVSQSPRYKVTKRGQDVALRCDPISGHVSLYWYRQALGQGPEFLTYFNYEAQQDKSGLPNDRFSAERPEGSISTLTIQRTEQRDSAMYRCASSPGTAPAGANVLTFGAGSRLTVL.

The chain links TRBV29-1 to TRBJ2-7; a possible D gene is TRBD2 (7 bases). The CDR3 totals 14 residues. Germline V CDR1 and CDR2: SQVTM, ANQGSEA. Trimming stripped 6 bases from V and 3 bases from J, with 18 bases between. In nucleotides, the CDR3 is TGCAGCGTGGGGGGGGCCGGGACAAACTACGAGCAGTACTTC. It yields the protein CSVGGAGTNYEQYF.

This clone was seen a handful of times. The chain uses TRBV5-6 and TRBJ2-7; the match to TRBD2 covers 7 bases. Germline CDR1 is SGHDT and CDR2 is YYEEEE. The CDR3 covers 14 residues. V lost 4 bases, J lost 3 bases, and 7 bases stayed unmatched. The CDR3 DNA reads TGTGCCAGCAGCCCGGCGGGGAGGGACTACGAGCAGTACTTC. It codes for CASSPAGRDYEQYF. Drawing the rest from reference TRBV5-6 and TRBJ2-7, the complete variable domain is DAGVTQSPTHLIKTRGQQVTLRCSPKSGHDTVSWYQQALGQGPQFIFQYYEEEERQRGNFPDRFSGHQFPNYSSELNVNALLLGDSALYLCASSPAGRDYEQYFGPGTRLTVT.

This clone was counted a few times. The chain recombines TRBV7-2 with TRBJ1-2, with unresolved D. The CDR3 consists of 12 residues. The V gene's germline CDR1 is SGHTA and CDR2 FQGNSA. V dropped 3 bases and J dropped 4 bases, with 6 bases sitting between them. The CDR3 sequence: CASSLGAYGYTF. Written as DNA, the CDR3 is TGTGCCAGCAGCTTGGGCGCCTATGGCTACACCTTC.

The chain links TRBV5-4 to TRBJ2-1; D unclear. Between the trimmed V and J ends, which lost 4 bases and 4 bases, there was a span of 12 bases. CDR3 length equals 14 residues. Germline V lookup: CDR1 SGHNT, CDR2 YYREEE (reference sequence). The CDR3 region is CASSTIVDYNEQFF. The DNA for the CDR3 is TGTGCCAGCAGCACAATTGTTGATTACAATGAGCAGTTCTTC.

J is TRBJ1-2 and V is TRBV6-6; 7 bases are shared with TRBD1. Germline lookup yields CDR1 MNHNY and CDR2 SVGAGI (reference sequence). V lost 4 bases, J lost 4 bases, and 3 bases stayed unmatched. The CDR3 is made up of 13 amino acids. The CDR3 reads CASSLGTAYGYTF. Written as DNA, the CDR3 is TGTGCCAGCAGTTTGGGGACAGCCTATGGCTACACCTTC.

The J gene is TRBJ2-1, the V gene TRBV7-2; D is uncertain. In germline, CDR1 is SGHTA, CDR2 FQGNSA. Between the trimmed V and J ends, which lost 5 bases and 2 bases, there was a span of 4 bases. CDR3 size: 12 residues. DNA of the CDR3: TGTGCCAGCAGCCAAACCTACAATGAGCAGTTCTTC. It codes for CASSQTYNEQFF. The variable domain in full, with the rest retrieved from reference TRBV7-2 and TRBJ2-1, is GAGVSQSPSNKVTEKGKDVELRCDPISGHTALYWYRQSLGQGLEFLIYFQGNSAPDKSGLPSDRFSAERTGGSVSTLTIQRTQQEDSAVYLCASSQTYNEQFFGPGTRLTVL.

A few counts support this clone. This chain joins TRBV30 and TRBJ2-7; D is perhaps TRBD1 (5 bases). The length of the CDR3 is 12 residues. V was pared by 4 bases and J by 5 bases, with 12 bases between. CDR1 is GTSNPN, CDR2 SVGIG, per germline (reference sequence). The CDR3 nucleotides are TGTGCCTGGATCCCCAGGGTCAACGAGCAGTACTTC. Its protein product is CAWIPRVNEQYF.

This clone was seen a handful of times. The chain employs TRBV30 and TRBJ1-3; weak D call: TRBD1 (5 bases). CDR1 and CDR2 from the germline V gene are GTSNPN and SVGIG (reference sequence). With 2 bases removed from V and 7 bases from J, the gap between germline ends came to 18 bases. CDR3 size: 15 residues. The CDR3 region is CAWSRPGLKGNTIYF. The CDR3 coding sequence is TGTGCCTGGAGTAGACCAGGGTTGAAGGGGAACACCATATATTTT.

This clone showed up just a few times. The J gene is TRBJ2-1, the V gene TRBV4-1; 10 bases map to TRBD2. Losses at the gene ends were 2 bases for V and 7 bases for J; bases not matched to a gene: 11. The length of the CDR3 is 17 residues. Germline values: CDR1 MGHRA, CDR2 YSYEKL. CDR3 residues: CASSQPMIAGGENEQFF. CDR3 nucleotides: TGCGCCAGCAGCCAACCTATGATAGCGGGAGGCGAGAATGAGCAGTTCTTC.

The V and J genes are TRBV23-1 and TRBJ1-2; D possibly corresponds to TRBD1 (5 bases). TRBV23-1 is given ORF status, its function remaining uncertain. Trimming stripped 2 bases from V and 8 bases from J, with 21 bases between. The CDR3 has 16 residues. CDR3 in amino acids: CASSQPCPGWAGGYTF. The DNA for the CDR3 is TGCGCCAGCAGTCAACCTTGCCCAGGGTGGGCTGGAGGCTACACCTTC.

The gene calls are TRBV18 and TRBJ2-7, with D possibly being TRBD1 (5 bases). The CDR3 consists of 15 residues. Germline loops: CDR1 KGHSH, CDR2 LQKENI. Trimming cost V 2 bases and J 5 bases, with 16 bases left between them. The CDR3 region has the DNA TGTGCCAGCTCACCAGGAGTGGGCAGGGTGGACGAGCAGTACTTC. Residues: CASSPGVGRVDEQYF. Together with reference TRBV18 and TRBJ2-7, the CDR3 gives the full variable domain: NAGVMQNPRHLVRRRGQEARLRCSPMKGHSHVYWYRQLPEEGLKFMVYLQKENIIDESGMPKERFSAEFPKEGPSILRIQQVVRGDSAAYFCASSPGVGRVDEQYFGPGTRLTVT.

This clone was counted a few times. The J gene is TRBJ2-5, the V gene TRBV12-5; D not certain. The CDR3 spans 12 residues. Germline V gives CDR1 LGHNT, CDR2 FRNRAP. Trimming shortened V by 6 bases and J by 3 bases, and 8 bases separated the two germline ends. The CDR3 reads CASGSRKETQYF. The CDR3 DNA reads TGTGCTAGTGGAAGCCGAAAAGAGACCCAGTACTTC.

V gene TRBV7-9 combines with J gene TRBJ2-2; tentative D call: TRBD2 (5 bases). The germline CDR1 and CDR2 sequences are SEHNR and FQNEAQ (reference sequence). Trimming stripped 2 bases from V and 4 bases from J, with 11 bases between. The CDR3 has 15 amino acids. In nucleotides, the CDR3 is TGTGCCAGCAGCTTAAACGCGGGCGTCACCGGGGAGCTGTTTTTT. Protein: CASSLNAGVTGELFF.

The table lists this clone with a few counts. The chain combines TRBV2 with TRBJ2-2; 8 bases are a match to TRBD1. This CDR3 has 16 residues. V lost 3 bases to trimming and J lost 7 bases; unmatched junction nucleotides: 10. The germline V gene has CDR1 SNHLY and CDR2 FYNNEI. CDR3 residues: CASSDQRTGTNGELFF. The CDR3, as DNA: TGTGCCAGCAGTGATCAGAGGACAGGGACGAACGGGGAGCTGTTTTTT.

The chain carries TRBV15 and TRBJ2-1; weak D call: TRBD2 (6 bases). The CDR3 sequence is 15 residues long. Looked up from germline, CDR1 is LNHNV and CDR2 is YYDKDF (reference sequence). V shed 0 bases and J shed 2 bases, with 8 bases lying between them. The CDR3 bases are TGTGCCACCAGCAGAGACCAGCGGGCCTACAATGAGCAGTTCTTC. Protein product: CATSRDQRAYNEQFF. The full variable domain, completed using reference TRBV15 and TRBJ2-1, is DAMVIQNPRYQVTQFGKPVTLSCSQTLNHNVMYWYQQKSSQAPKLLFHYYDKDFNNEADTPDNFQSRRPNTSFCFLDIRSPGLGDTAMYLCATSRDQRAYNEQFFGPGTRLTVL.

The V gene is TRBV10-3, the J gene TRBJ2-7; D is unclear. V was clipped by 4 bases and J by 3 bases, with 4 bases between them. The CDR3 extends over 11 amino acids. Germline CDR1 and CDR2: ENHRY and SYGVKD. In DNA form, the CDR3 reads TGTGCCATCAGTGGCGACTACGAGCAGTACTTC. This translates into CAISGDYEQYF.

This clone has only a few counts. The rearrangement uses TRBV10-3 and TRBJ2-2; TRBD2 matches at 8 bases. The V gene's germline CDR1 is ENHRY and CDR2 SYGVKD. Trimming removed 3 bases from V and 6 bases from J; junction bases left unmatched: 6. The CDR3 is 15 amino acids. CDR3 DNA sequence: TGTGCCATCAGTGACCTGACTAGCGAGTCCGGGGAGCTGTTTTTT. It encodes CAISDLTSESGELFF.

This clone showed up just a few times. The J gene is TRBJ1-1, the V gene TRBV28; maybe TRBD1 (5 bases). V was shortened by 7 bases and J by 5 bases, with 14 bases between the two germline ends. Per germline, CDR1 MDHEN and CDR2 SYDVKM. CDR3 length equals 13 residues. CDR3 bases: TGTGCCAGCAATGGGGGGTTTGAGACTGAAGCTTTCTTT. It translates to CASNGGFETEAFF. Full variable domain (missing parts from reference TRBV28 and TRBJ1-1): DVKVTQSSRYLVKRTGEKVFLECVQDMDHENMFWYRQDPGLGLRLIYFSYDVKMKEKGDIPEGYSVSREKKERFSLILESASTNQTSMYLCASNGGFETEAFFGQGTRLTVV.